The 6 T cell receptor beta chains given below trace back to one sample, sequenced in a study of vaccination effects on CD4 cells after COVID-19. Using immunoSEQ multiplex PCR, the repertoire was profiled, and TCRdb retains in-frame clones only, with some absent. The table shows around 36,000 clones, with 70% occurring only once. Antigen-specific CD4+ T cell clonotypes were called by their expansion after viral peptide-pool culture in ViraFEST. Having been cultured for under twelve days, the cells underwent CD4+ T cell isolation. Vaccine recipients lacked prior SARS-CoV-2 infection and had negative nucleocapsid antibodies. Their cognate antigens are unknown. The source material was CD4+ T cells from PBMCs cultured with SARS-CoV-2 spike peptides, sampled before COVID-19 vaccination. These receptors were taken from a human donor who received a COVID-19 vaccine.

This clone was recorded a few times. The chain uses TRBV5-1 and TRBJ2-2; 7 bases align to TRBD2. V gave up 4 bases and J gave up 0 bases; unmatched junction bases: 3. CDR3 length: 15 residues. Looked up from germline, CDR1 is SGHRS and CDR2 is YFSETQ. The CDR3 sequence: CASSGGGTNTGELFF. The CDR3 bases are TGCGCCAGCAGCGGCGGGGGAACGAACACCGGGGAGCTGTTTTTT.

The chain uses TRBV18 and TRBJ1-2; weak D call: TRBD1 (5 bases). With 2 bases removed from V and 6 bases from J, the gap between germline ends came to 16 bases. This CDR3 comprises 15 residues. The germline V gene encodes CDR1 KGHSH and CDR2 LQKENI. In nucleotides, the CDR3 is TGTGCCAGCTCACCAGAGGAGGGGACCCCCAATGGCTACACCTTC. Encoded protein: CASSPEEGTPNGYTF.

The rearrangement joins TRBV4-3 to TRBJ1-2; 9 nucleotides agree with TRBD1. The CDR3 has 15 residues. Trimming cost V 1 base and J 2 bases; bases outside gene matches: 2. The germline V gene has CDR1 LGHNA and CDR2 YSLEER. CDR3 sequence (DNA): TGCGCCAGCAGCCAAGCTGGGACAGGGAACTATGGCTACACCTTC. This encodes CASSQAGTGNYGYTF.

This chain joins TRBV29-1 and TRBJ1-6, with 9 nucleotides matching TRBD1. V shed 3 bases and J 10 bases; nucleotides not matched to a gene: 4. The CDR3 covers 13 residues. The germline V gene has CDR1 SQVTM and CDR2 ANQGSEA. DNA for the CDR3: TGCAGCGTTGATCCCGGACAGGGGTCACCCCTCCACTTT. Amino acids: CSVDPGQGSPLHF.

This chain links TRBV15 with TRBJ1-2; tentative D call: TRBD1 (5 bases). The CDR3 is 17 amino acids. Trimming took 1 base from V and 4 from J, leaving 19 bases between them. Germline V gene data show CDR1 as LNHNV and CDR2 as YYDKDF (reference sequence). The CDR3 region is CATSRGGGAAPFYGYTF. The CDR3 nucleotides read TGTGCCACCAGCAGAGGGGGAGGGGCAGCACCTTTCTATGGCTACACCTTC.

This clone was counted a few times. The gene calls are TRBV2 and TRBJ1-2, with 10 bases that match TRBD1. The CDR3 consists of 14 residues. CDR1 SNHLY and CDR2 FYNNEI come from the germline V gene. V gave up 5 bases and J gave up 5 bases; unmatched junction bases: 5. In DNA, the CDR3 is TGTGCCAGCAGTTCGGACAGGGGGGGATATGGCTACACCTTC. Amino acid sequence: CASSSDRGGYGYTF.